Listed here are 23 T cell receptor beta chains from one sample, sequenced in a study of shared clonotypes between healthy human individuals. Data came from immunoSEQ multiplex PCR; TCRdb stores just in-frame clones and leaves some out. This table holds over a million clones, 75% found once. Specimen: memory CD4+ T cells sorted from blood. The subset here: CD45RA-negative fraction. The receptor source for this set is a young man in good health.

This clone showed up just once. The chain employs TRBV30 and TRBJ1-3; D unresolved. This CDR3 has 11 residues. The V end lost 0 bases, the J end lost 10 bases, and 7 bases lay between the germline ends. The germline V gene encodes CDR1 GTSNPN and CDR2 SVGIG (reference sequence). CDR3 DNA: TGTGCCTGGAGTGTGGAATTAACCATATATTTT. It is translated as CAWSVELTIYF.

V gene TRBV19 combines with J gene TRBJ2-1; tentatively, D is TRBD1 or TRBD2 (5 bases each). Germline V CDR1 and CDR2: LNHDA, SQIVND (reference sequence). The CDR3 extends over 16 amino acids. V was cut by 1 base and J by 4 bases, with 14 bases left in between. The CDR3 reads CASSIAPGTGYNEQFF. CDR3 bases: TGTGCCAGTAGTATAGCGCCAGGGACCGGGTACAATGAGCAGTTCTTC.

The rearrangement links TRBV25-1 to TRBJ2-7; 7 bases line up with TRBD1. With 6 bases clipped from V and 2 bases from J, the junction kept 7 bases outside the gene matches. Germline V gene lookup returns CDR1 MGHDK and CDR2 SYGVNS. The CDR3 has 14 residues. CDR3 sequence (DNA): TGTGCCAGCAGCAGCCACAGGGGAACCTACGAGCAGTACTTC. Translation: CASSSHRGTYEQYF.

The chain joins TRBV5-1 to TRBJ1-1, with TRBD1 as a possible D gene (6 bases). The CDR3 extends over 14 amino acids. Looked up from germline, CDR1 is SGHRS and CDR2 is YFSETQ. Trimming stripped 5 bases from V and 3 bases from J, with 14 bases between. DNA of the CDR3: TGCGCCAGCAGTTCCGGGACAAGGTACACTGAAGCTTTCTTT. Residues: CASSSGTRYTEAFF.

The chain joins TRBV5-1 to TRBJ2-7; 13 bases map to TRBD2. Germline CDR1 and CDR2: SGHRS and YFSETQ. CDR3 length: 18 amino acids. Trimming took 1 base from V and 2 from J; bases not matched to a gene: 9. DNA for the CDR3: TGCGCCAGCAGCTTGTTCGGGACTAGCGGGACCACAACCTACGAGCAGTACTTC. Protein: CASSLFGTSGTTTYEQYF.

This sequence joins TRBV7-9 and TRBJ2-3; D is uncertain. CDR1 SEHNR and CDR2 FQNEAQ come from the germline V gene (reference sequence). Deletions cut 11 bases from V and 0 bases from J, with 12 bases between. This CDR3 comprises 13 residues. CDR3 protein: CAQVFPSTDTQYF. The CDR3 DNA reads TGTGCCCAGGTTTTTCCTAGCACAGATACGCAGTATTTT.

V and J are TRBV7-8 and TRBJ2-7, with D uncertain. Trimming shortened V by 6 bases and J by 3 bases, and 9 bases separated the two germline ends. This CDR3 contains 12 residues. The germline V gene encodes CDR1 SGHVS and CDR2 FQNEAQ. CDR3 coding DNA: TGTGCCAGCAGTACCGACAACTACGAGCAGTACTTC. Amino acid sequence: CASSTDNYEQYF. Complete variable domain (other parts from reference TRBV7-8 and TRBJ2-7): GAGVSQSPRYKVAKRGQDVALRCDPISGHVSLFWYQQALGQGPEFLTYFQNEAQLDKSGLPSDRFFAERPEGSVSTLKIQRTQQEDSAVYLCASSTDNYEQYFGPGTRLTVT.

The chain links TRBV4-1 to TRBJ2-1, with 13 positions matching TRBD2. Per germline, CDR1 MGHRA and CDR2 YSYEKL. CDR3 length: 16 amino acids. The junction had 5 bases not matched to a gene; V was cut back by 0 bases and J by 9 bases. In nucleotides, the CDR3 is TGCGCCAGCAGCCAAGATCGTACTAGCGGGAGGGGTGAGCAGTTCTTC. It codes for CASSQDRTSGRGEQFF.

In the case of this clone: A much larger clone differs by one base, so this may be a read error. Other DNA sequences in this sample translate to the same CDR3. This chain uses TRBV7-6 with TRBJ2-1, with 10 bases identical to TRBD1. CDR1 is SGHVS and CDR2 is FNYEAQ in the germline V gene. CDR3 size: 15 residues. V was pared by 3 bases and J by 4 bases, with 3 bases of the junction left unmatched. CDR3 region: CASSFGQGGYNEQFF. In DNA, the CDR3 is TGTGCCAGCAGCTTTGGACAGGGGGGGTACAATGAGCAGTTCTTC. Drawing the rest from reference TRBV7-6 and TRBJ2-1, the complete variable domain is GAGVSQSPRYKVTKRGQDVALRCDPISGHVSLYWYRQALGQGPEFLTYFNYEAQQDKSGLPNDRFSAERPEGSISTLTIQRTEQRDSAMYRCASSFGQGGYNEQFFGPGTRLTVL.

This clone has a single count. The rearrangement uses TRBV7-2 and TRBJ1-2, with unresolved D. Germline V gene lookup returns CDR1 SGHTA and CDR2 FQGNSA. The V and J ends lost 2 bases and 6 bases respectively, with 4 bases between them. CDR3 length equals 11 residues. CDR3 sequence: CASSLSHGYTF. Here the CDR3 DNA reads TGTGCCAGCAGCTTAAGTCATGGCTACACCTTC.

J is TRBJ1-2 and V is TRBV30; no clear D. The V and J ends lost 0 bases and 5 bases respectively, with 10 bases between them. The germline CDR1 and CDR2 sequences are GTSNPN and SVGIG (reference sequence). This CDR3 spans 13 amino acids. CDR3 sequence: CAWSVQLPYGYTF. CDR3 DNA sequence: TGTGCCTGGAGTGTACAGCTCCCATATGGCTACACCTTC.

This clone was counted a few times. The CDR3 DNA sequence: TGCGCCAGCAGTTTAGCGGGCCAGCCCACCGGGGAGCTGTTTTTT. The encoded protein is CASSLAGQPTGELFF. The chain links TRBV5-1 to TRBJ2-2; 7 bases fit TRBD2. The CDR3 covers 15 residues. The germline CDR1 and CDR2 sequences are SGHRS and YFSETQ. V lost 5 bases to trimming and J lost 4 bases; unmatched junction nucleotides: 8.

The sample holds one count of this clone. The chain has TRBV25-1 and TRBJ1-2; the D is unclear. The V gene lost 3 bases and the J gene lost 5 bases, with 13 bases spanning the gap. This CDR3 comprises 14 residues. The germline V gene encodes CDR1 MGHDK and CDR2 SYGVNS. This CDR3 is CASSDHTALYGYTF. In DNA, the CDR3 is TGTGCCAGCAGTGATCACACAGCCCTTTATGGCTACACCTTC.

CDR3 in DNA: TGTGCCAGCAGCTCCTTGACAAACAAGAACACTGAAGCTTTCTTT. Its protein product is CASSSLTNKNTEAFF. The rearrangement links TRBV5-6 to TRBJ1-1, with D hard to call. Germline CDR1 reads SGHDT; CDR2 reads YYEEEE. The CDR3 is 15 amino acids. With 3 bases removed from V and 1 base from J, the gap between germline ends came to 13 bases. Full variable domain (outside the CDR3, taken from reference TRBV5-6 and TRBJ1-1): DAGVTQSPTHLIKTRGQQVTLRCSPKSGHDTVSWYQQALGQGPQFIFQYYEEEERQRGNFPDRFSGHQFPNYSSELNVNALLLGDSALYLCASSSLTNKNTEAFFGQGTRLTVV.

Only one count was recorded for this clone. The chain joins TRBV6-5 to TRBJ1-5, with D unclear. The CDR3 totals 14 residues. CDR1 and CDR2 (germline): MNHEY, SVGAGI. Trimming stripped 5 bases from V and 2 bases from J, with 10 bases between. The chain's CDR3 is CASSPPGGNQPQHF. CDR3 DNA sequence: TGTGCCAGCAGTCCCCCCGGGGGCAATCAGCCCCAGCATTTT.

Only a few counts were recorded for this clone. V gene TRBV5-4 combines with J gene TRBJ2-7; a weak D match, TRBD1 (5 bases). Looked up from germline, CDR1 is SGHNT and CDR2 is YYREEE (reference sequence). This CDR3 comprises 15 residues. Trimming shortened V by 0 bases and J by 5 bases, and 15 bases separated the two germline ends. The CDR3 here is CASSLGGGRVNEQYF. The CDR3 DNA is TGTGCCAGCAGCTTGGGTGGTGGCAGGGTCAACGAGCAGTACTTC.

The CDR3 nucleotides are TGTGCCAGCAGCTCCAACAGGGACAGGGAGCTATTAGGTGGCTACACCTTC. Translation: CASSSNRDRELLGGYTF. The genes are TRBV7-9 and TRBJ1-2; TRBD1 agrees at 9 bases. The CDR3 runs 17 residues. Germline CDR1 and CDR2: SEHNR and FQNEAQ (reference sequence). V trimming: 4 bases; J trimming: 7 bases; junction bases outside the gene matches: 16.

The rearrangement links TRBV4-3 to TRBJ2-7; no definite D call. The V end lost 0 bases, the J end lost 3 bases, and 12 bases lay between the germline ends. Germline V CDR1 and CDR2: LGHNA, YSLEER. This CDR3 region has 15 residues. The CDR3 sequence is CASSQDLTANYEQYF. The CDR3 bases are TGCGCCAGCAGCCAAGACCTCACAGCGAACTACGAGCAGTACTTC.

The V call is TRBV11-2, the J call TRBJ1-3; TRBD1 matches 7 bases. Trimming removed 5 bases from V and 1 base from J; junction bases left unmatched: 8. This CDR3 is built from 16 residues. Germline loops: CDR1 SGHAT, CDR2 FQNNGV. In DNA form, the CDR3 reads TGTGCCAGCAGCCCGACAGGGATGAGATCTGGAAACACCATATATTTT. This codes for CASSPTGMRSGNTIYF. Variable domain in full (rest from reference TRBV11-2 and TRBJ1-3): EAGVAQSPRYKIIEKRQSVAFWCNPISGHATLYWYQQILGQGPKLLIQFQNNGVVDDSQLPKDRFSAERLKGVDSTLKIQPAKLEDSAVYLCASSPTGMRSGNTIYFGEGSWLTVV.

The V and J genes are TRBV7-9 and TRBJ1-2; D remains unclear. The CDR3 has 14 residues. Germline values: CDR1 SEHNR, CDR2 FQNEAQ (reference sequence). V lost 2 bases and J 3 bases, leaving 10 bases between the germline ends. The CDR3 nucleotides are TGTGCCAGCAGCTTACCGGATTCTTACTATGGCTACACCTTC. Its translation is CASSLPDSYYGYTF. The full variable domain, its missing parts supplied by reference TRBV7-9 and TRBJ1-2, is DTGVSQNPRHKITKRGQNVTFRCDPISEHNRLYWYRQTLGQGPEFLTYFQNEAQLEKSRLLSDRFSAERPKGSFSTLEIQRTEQGDSAMYLCASSLPDSYYGYTFGSGTRLTVV.

V gene TRBV15 combines with J gene TRBJ1-5; TRBD1 matches 9 bases. The V segment lost 8 bases and the J segment 4 bases; nucleotides outside the gene matches: 6. The CDR3 length is 14 residues. Germline V CDR1 and CDR2: LNHNV, YYDKDF (reference sequence). The CDR3 sequence is CATQRDRDNQPQHF. CDR3 bases: TGTGCCACCCAGAGGGACAGGGATAATCAGCCCCAGCATTTT.

The sample holds one count of this clone. The sample contains more than one DNA sequence encoding this CDR3. The V and J genes are TRBV5-4 and TRBJ2-3; 8 bases fit TRBD2. This CDR3 is 15 amino acids long. In germline, CDR1 is SGHNT, CDR2 YYREEE (reference sequence). Trimming took 4 bases from V and 1 from J; bases not matched to a gene: 5. CDR3 sequence: CASSRGGGGTDTQYF. The CDR3 DNA follows: TGTGCCAGCAGCCGGGGGGGCGGGGGCACAGATACGCAGTATTTT.

V gene TRBV7-2 combines with J gene TRBJ1-3; D call uncertain. Germline V gene data show CDR1 as SGHTA and CDR2 as FQGNSA. The CDR3 is 16 residues long. Trimming took off 0 bases at V and 0 bases at J, with 9 bases between the two ends. The CDR3 spells CASSLAASFSGNTIYF. Here the CDR3 DNA reads TGTGCCAGCAGCTTAGCAGCCAGTTTCTCTGGAAACACCATATATTTT.